These 25 T cell receptor beta chains came from one sample sequenced in a study of shared clonotypes between healthy human individuals. Repertoires were generated with immunoSEQ multiplex PCR, while TCRdb's copy carries only in-frame clones and drops some. The data contain 740,000 or so clones, roughly 73% of them singletons. The sequencing input was memory CD4+ T cells sorted from blood. Stated subset: CD45RA-negative fraction. These receptors were taken from a woman in her 30s in good health.

This clone was seen only once. The rearrangement links TRBV9 to TRBJ1-5; D uncertain. The V gene's germline CDR1 is SGDLS and CDR2 YYNGEE. V was cut by 4 bases and J by 5 bases, with 10 bases left in between. CDR3 size: 13 residues. CDR3 DNA: TGTGCCAGCAGCTTAACTTTTGATCAGCCCCAGCATTTT. The encoded protein is CASSLTFDQPQHF.

The chain has TRBV28 and TRBJ2-2; tentative D call: TRBD2 (5 bases). This CDR3 is 16 amino acids long. Trimming removed 11 bases from V and 0 bases from J, with 19 bases in between. Germline V gene sequence: CDR1 MDHEN, CDR2 SYDVKM. For the CDR3, the DNA is TGTGCCGTGCGTTCAGCGAGGGTGTCGAACACCGGGGAGCTGTTTTTT. Its protein is CAVRSARVSNTGELFF.

This clone was picked up one time. J is TRBJ1-1 and V is TRBV5-4; D is unresolved. This CDR3 has 13 amino acids. V shed 4 bases and J shed 1 base, with 8 bases lying between them. From germline, CDR1 is SGHNT and CDR2 YYREEE (reference sequence). This CDR3 reads CASSQAENTEAFF. Written as DNA, the CDR3 is TGTGCCAGCAGCCAAGCAGAGAACACTGAAGCTTTCTTT.

This sequence joins TRBV5-4 and TRBJ2-3; D is tentatively TRBD1 or TRBD2 (5 bases each). This CDR3 comprises 16 residues. Germline-derived CDR1 and CDR2 are SGHNT and YYREEE (reference sequence). Trimming took 4 bases from V and 3 from J, leaving 18 bases between them. Here the CDR3 DNA reads TGTGCCAGCAGCCAGGGTTCTGGGAGTAGGACAGATACGCAGTATTTT. Amino acid sequence: CASSQGSGSRTDTQYF. Together with reference TRBV5-4 and TRBJ2-3, the CDR3 gives the full variable domain: ETGVTQSPTHLIKTRGQQVTLRCSSQSGHNTVSWYQQALGQGPQFIFQYYREEENGRGNFPPRFSGLQFPNYSSELNVNALELDDSALYLCASSQGSGSRTDTQYFGPGTRLTVL.

The rearrangement joins TRBV13 to TRBJ2-3; a weak D match, TRBD2 (6 bases). V was clipped by 5 bases and J by 0 bases, with 9 bases between them. CDR3 length: 14 amino acids. Germline-derived CDR1 and CDR2 are PRHDT and FYEKMQ (reference sequence). The DNA for the CDR3 is TGTGCCAGCAGCAGGAGGGAGAGCACAGATACGCAGTATTTT. This codes for CASSRRESTDTQYF.

The genes are TRBV7-2 and TRBJ2-7, with D perhaps assigned TRBD1 or TRBD2 (6 bases each). The CDR3 contains 15 residues. V dropped 4 bases and J dropped 5 bases, with 18 bases sitting between them. Germline CDR1 and CDR2: SGHTA and FQGNSA. In DNA form, the CDR3 reads TGTGCCAGCAGCTCGGGGGCCTTGGTCTCGGACGAGCAGTACTTC. Translation gives CASSSGALVSDEQYF.

The chain has TRBV6-6 and TRBJ2-7; 9 nucleotides match TRBD1. This CDR3 region has 15 residues. CDR1 and CDR2 from the germline V gene are MNHNY and SVGAGI (reference sequence). J gave up 4 bases and V 6 bases, and 10 bases lay outside the gene matches. This CDR3 is CASSHRDRDLYEQYF. Written as DNA, the CDR3 is TGTGCCAGCAGCCACCGGGACAGGGACCTGTACGAGCAGTACTTC.

Only a few counts were recorded for this clone. The chain employs TRBV6-1 and TRBJ2-2; TRBD1 matches 9 bases. CDR1 is MNHNS, CDR2 SASEGT, per germline. With V trimmed by 8 bases and J by 7 bases, 8 bases remained unmatched. The CDR3 runs 14 residues. CDR3 region: CASHRDRADGELFF. CDR3 nucleotide sequence: TGTGCCAGCCACCGGGACAGGGCTGACGGGGAGCTGTTTTTT.

This clone showed up just a few times. The CDR3 here is CASSLVSGVSSYEQYF. The CDR3 nucleotides read TGTGCCAGCAGCTTAGTCTCGGGAGTGAGTTCCTACGAGCAGTACTTC. The V and J genes are TRBV7-2 and TRBJ2-7, with a possible D match to TRBD2 (6 bases). CDR3 length: 16 amino acids. Germline CDR1 SGHTA, CDR2 FQGNSA. V lost 1 base and J lost 1, with 14 bases in between.

CDR3 residues: CASSPRTTYNEQFF. The CDR3, as DNA: TGTGCCAGCAGCCCCCGGACCACATACAATGAGCAGTTCTTC. The chain joins TRBV13 to TRBJ2-1; D not resolved. Per the germline V gene, CDR1 is PRHDT and CDR2 is FYEKMQ (reference sequence). The CDR3 spans 14 residues. The germline V and J ends were trimmed by 5 bases and 4 bases, with 12 bases remaining between them.

Written as DNA, the CDR3 is TGTGCCAGCAGCCCCGGAGGGAAGGAGACCCAGTACTTC. Translation: CASSPGGKETQYF. The chain recombines TRBV7-2 with TRBJ2-5; D possibly corresponds to TRBD2 (6 bases). CDR3 size: 13 residues. Trimming took off 5 bases at V and 5 bases at J, with 12 bases between the two ends. Germline values: CDR1 SGHTA, CDR2 FQGNSA.

The chain employs TRBV2 and TRBJ2-7; D is undetermined. Trimming cost V 4 bases and J 6 bases, with 10 bases left between them. CDR3 size: 12 residues. The V gene's germline CDR1 is SNHLY and CDR2 FYNNEI. CDR3 coding DNA: TGTGCCAGCAGTGTCAGGCTCCTCGAGCAGTACTTC. This encodes CASSVRLLEQYF.

This clone was detected once. This chain joins TRBV5-1 and TRBJ2-2; TRBD2 matches 10 bases. The CDR3 covers 15 residues. The V gene end was trimmed by 4 bases and the J gene end by 11 bases; junction bases not matched to a gene: 11. From germline, CDR1 is SGHRS and CDR2 YFSETQ. Here the CDR3 reads CASSPGPSGSLELFF. Written as DNA, the CDR3 is TGCGCCAGCAGCCCGGGGCCTAGCGGGAGTCTAGAGCTGTTTTTT.

The V call is TRBV19, the J call TRBJ2-3; D possibly corresponds to TRBD1 (5 bases). Trimming cost V 5 bases and J 3 bases, with 12 bases left between them. The CDR3 sequence is 14 residues long. Germline loops: CDR1 LNHDA, CDR2 SQIVND (reference sequence). In DNA, the CDR3 is TGTGCCAGTAGTGTACAGGCCCCGACAGATACGCAGTATTTT. This translates into CASSVQAPTDTQYF.

As to this clone: The identical CDR3 is also encoded by other nucleotide sequences in the sample. The rearrangement joins TRBV19 to TRBJ2-3; D may be TRBD1 or TRBD2 (5 bases each). Germline loops: CDR1 LNHDA, CDR2 SQIVND (reference sequence). CDR3 length: 14 amino acids. Trimming removed 5 bases from V and 5 bases from J, with 14 bases in between. CDR3 loop: CASSPGAGEDTQYF. The CDR3 DNA reads as TGTGCCAGTAGTCCCGGGGCAGGAGAAGATACGCAGTATTTT.

J is TRBJ2-2 and V is TRBV5-1; 10 positions match TRBD1. With 5 bases clipped from V and 7 bases from J, the junction kept 8 bases outside the gene matches. Germline assignment: CDR1 SGHRS and CDR2 YFSETQ. CDR3 length equals 15 residues. The CDR3 loop reads CASRAGTGVIGELFF. CDR3 DNA: TGCGCCAGCAGGGCCGGGACAGGGGTGATCGGGGAGCTGTTTTTT.

The sample holds a few counts of this clone. At the DNA level, this CDR3 is encoded by other sequences in the same sample as well. The chain recombines TRBV27 with TRBJ1-2, with D maybe TRBD1 (5 bases). Between the trimmed V and J ends, which lost 6 bases and 1 base, there was a span of 15 bases. CDR3 length equals 15 residues. Germline loops: CDR1 MNHEY, CDR2 SMNVEV (reference sequence). The CDR3 region is CASRALRTSNYGYTF. Here the CDR3 DNA reads TGTGCCAGCAGAGCGCTCCGGACAAGTAACTATGGCTACACCTTC.

This clone was found a few times. This rearrangement joins TRBV7-9 to TRBJ1-1; the D is unclear. The germline gives CDR1 SEHNR, CDR2 FQNEAQ (reference sequence). This CDR3 is built from 13 residues. V dropped 2 bases and J dropped 10 bases, with 14 bases sitting between them. The CDR3 coding sequence is TGTGCCAGCAGCTTAAGGCAGACGACCGGAGCTTTCTTT. Its translation is CASSLRQTTGAFF. Using reference TRBV7-9 and TRBJ1-1 for the parts outside the CDR3, the full variable domain is DTGVSQNPRHKITKRGQNVTFRCDPISEHNRLYWYRQTLGQGPEFLTYFQNEAQLEKSRLLSDRFSAERPKGSFSTLEIQRTEQGDSAMYLCASSLRQTTGAFFGQGTRLTVV.

CDR3 nucleotides: TGTGCCAGCAGCTTAGGCGGCAGACAGGGGTCGGATCAGCCCCAGCATTTT. Translation: CASSLGGRQGSDQPQHF. This rearrangement joins TRBV7-6 to TRBJ1-5, with 8 bases identical to TRBD1. The length of the CDR3 is 17 residues. Germline assignment: CDR1 SGHVS and CDR2 FNYEAQ. Trimming cost V 1 base and J 5 bases; bases outside gene matches: 10.

The genes are TRBV7-9 and TRBJ1-1; D unclear. V was clipped by 6 bases and J by 4 bases, with 9 bases between them. The CDR3 runs 12 residues. CDR1 and CDR2 (germline): SEHNR, FQNEAQ (reference sequence). This chain's CDR3 is CASRPGPTEAFF. The CDR3 coding sequence is TGTGCCAGCAGACCTGGCCCCACTGAAGCTTTCTTT.

This clone was observed many times. In DNA, the CDR3 is TGTGCCAGCAGCCTGTCGACAGGGAGGGAGAATCAGCCCCAGCATTTT. This codes for CASSLSTGRENQPQHF. The chain is built from TRBV7-2 and TRBJ1-5; 7 bases are a match to TRBD1. Germline CDR1 is SGHTA and CDR2 is FQGNSA. The CDR3 length is 16 residues. V was clipped by 5 bases and J by 4 bases; unmatched bases: 11.

The chain links TRBV27 to TRBJ1-2; 9 positions match TRBD1. J gave up 8 bases and V 8 bases, and 15 bases lay outside the gene matches. Per germline, CDR1 MNHEY and CDR2 SMNVEV (reference sequence). CDR3 size: 15 residues. CDR3 coding DNA: TGTGCCAGCGGAGTACGGGACAGGGATTTTCGCGGCTACACCTTC. The encoded protein is CASGVRDRDFRGYTF.

This chain uses TRBV19 with TRBJ1-5, with TRBD1 matching 7 bases. The CDR3 is 15 amino acids. The junction had 11 bases not matched to a gene; V was cut back by 6 bases and J by 6 bases. CDR1 and CDR2 from the germline V gene are LNHDA and SQIVND (reference sequence). The CDR3 region is CASRTDRVFGQPQHF. The CDR3 nucleotides read TGTGCCAGTAGGACCGACAGGGTGTTTGGTCAGCCCCAGCATTTT.

The V call is TRBV7-8, the J call TRBJ2-5; D is unresolved. V lost 7 bases, J lost 0 bases, and 6 bases lay in between. The CDR3 extends over 12 amino acids. CDR1 SGHVS and CDR2 FQNEAQ come from the germline V gene. In nucleotides, the CDR3 is TGTGCCAGCATCGAGTACCAAGAGACCCAGTACTTC. This sequence encodes CASIEYQETQYF.

Regarding this clone: Within the sample, other DNA sequences also encode this same CDR3. The chain carries TRBV2 and TRBJ1-5, with 7 bases aligning to TRBD1. Germline V gene sequence: CDR1 SNHLY, CDR2 FYNNEI. Germline trimming cut 4 bases from V and 4 bases from J; bases unmatched to any gene: 4. This CDR3 spans 14 amino acids. The CDR3: CASSVRQGNQPQHF. The CDR3 DNA reads TGTGCCAGCAGTGTCCGACAGGGTAATCAGCCCCAGCATTTT.